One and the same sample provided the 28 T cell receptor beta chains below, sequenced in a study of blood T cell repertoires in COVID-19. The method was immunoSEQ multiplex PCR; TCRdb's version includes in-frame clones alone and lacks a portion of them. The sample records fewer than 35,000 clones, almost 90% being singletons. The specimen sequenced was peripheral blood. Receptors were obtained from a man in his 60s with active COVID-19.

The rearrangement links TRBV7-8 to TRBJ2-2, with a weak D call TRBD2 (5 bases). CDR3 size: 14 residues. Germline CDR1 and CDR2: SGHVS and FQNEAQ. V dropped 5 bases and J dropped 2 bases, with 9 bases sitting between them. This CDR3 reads CASSLDLNTGELFF. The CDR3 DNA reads TGTGCCAGCAGCCTGGACTTAAACACCGGGGAGCTGTTTTTT.

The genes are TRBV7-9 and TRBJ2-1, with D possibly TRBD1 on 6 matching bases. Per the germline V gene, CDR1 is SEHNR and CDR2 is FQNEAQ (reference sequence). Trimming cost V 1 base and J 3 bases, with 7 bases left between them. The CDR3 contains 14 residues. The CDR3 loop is CASSLEGVYNEQFF. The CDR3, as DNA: TGTGCCAGCAGCTTAGAGGGGGTCTACAATGAGCAGTTCTTC.

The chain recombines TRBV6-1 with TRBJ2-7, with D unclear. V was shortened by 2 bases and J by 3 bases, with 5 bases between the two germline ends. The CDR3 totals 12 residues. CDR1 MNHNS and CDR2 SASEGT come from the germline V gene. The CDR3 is CASSEPYYEQYF. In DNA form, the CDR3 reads TGTGCCAGCAGTGAACCCTACTACGAGCAGTACTTC.

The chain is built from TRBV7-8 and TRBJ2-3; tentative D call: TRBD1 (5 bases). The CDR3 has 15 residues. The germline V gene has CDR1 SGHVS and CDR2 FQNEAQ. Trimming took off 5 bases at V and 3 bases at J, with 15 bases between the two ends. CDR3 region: CASSPEGVGTDTQYF. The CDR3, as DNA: TGTGCCAGCAGCCCGGAAGGGGTAGGGACAGATACGCAGTATTTT.

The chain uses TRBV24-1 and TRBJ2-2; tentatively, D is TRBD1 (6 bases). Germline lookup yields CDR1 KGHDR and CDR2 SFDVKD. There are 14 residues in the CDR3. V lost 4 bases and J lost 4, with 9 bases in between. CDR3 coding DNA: TGTGCCACCAGTGACTCGGACAGCACCGGGGAGCTGTTTTTT. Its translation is CATSDSDSTGELFF.

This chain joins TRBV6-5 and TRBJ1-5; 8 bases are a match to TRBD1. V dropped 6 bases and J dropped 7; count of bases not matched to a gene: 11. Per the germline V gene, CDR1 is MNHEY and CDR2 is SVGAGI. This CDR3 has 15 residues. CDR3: CASRGDRGLRQPQHF. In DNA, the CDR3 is TGTGCCAGCAGGGGCGACAGGGGCCTACGCCAGCCCCAGCATTTT.

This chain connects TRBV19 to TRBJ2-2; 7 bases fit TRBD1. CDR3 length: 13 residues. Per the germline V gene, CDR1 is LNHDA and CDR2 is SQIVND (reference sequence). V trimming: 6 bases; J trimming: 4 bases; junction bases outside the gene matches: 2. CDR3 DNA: TGTGCCAGTAGCAGGGGGTTCACCGGGGAGCTGTTTTTT. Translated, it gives CASSRGFTGELFF.

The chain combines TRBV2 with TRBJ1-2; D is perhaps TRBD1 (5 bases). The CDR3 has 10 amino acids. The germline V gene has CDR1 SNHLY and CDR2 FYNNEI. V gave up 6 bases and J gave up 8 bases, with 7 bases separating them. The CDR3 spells CASSKGGYTF. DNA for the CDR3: TGTGCCAGCAGCAAGGGGGGCTACACCTTC.

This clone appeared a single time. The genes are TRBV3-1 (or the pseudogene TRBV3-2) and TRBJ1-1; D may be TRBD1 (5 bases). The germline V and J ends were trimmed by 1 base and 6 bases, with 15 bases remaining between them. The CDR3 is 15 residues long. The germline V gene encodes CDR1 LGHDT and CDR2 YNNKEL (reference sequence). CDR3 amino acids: CASSQARPAGAEAFF. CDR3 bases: TGTGCCAGCAGCCAAGCGAGGCCTGCGGGGGCTGAAGCTTTCTTT.

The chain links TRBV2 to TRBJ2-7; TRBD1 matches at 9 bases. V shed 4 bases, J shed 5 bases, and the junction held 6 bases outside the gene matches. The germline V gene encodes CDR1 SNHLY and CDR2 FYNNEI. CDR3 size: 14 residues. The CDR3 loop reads CASSAGTGNHEQYF. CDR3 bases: TGTGCCAGCAGTGCCGGGACAGGGAACCACGAGCAGTACTTC.

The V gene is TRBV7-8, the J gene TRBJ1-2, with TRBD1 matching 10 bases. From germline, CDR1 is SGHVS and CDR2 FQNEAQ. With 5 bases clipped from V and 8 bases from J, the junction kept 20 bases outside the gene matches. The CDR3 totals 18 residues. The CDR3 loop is CASSPSPRGGTGEQGYTF. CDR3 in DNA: TGTGCCAGCAGCCCGAGTCCCCGAGGTGGGACAGGGGAACAAGGCTACACCTTC.

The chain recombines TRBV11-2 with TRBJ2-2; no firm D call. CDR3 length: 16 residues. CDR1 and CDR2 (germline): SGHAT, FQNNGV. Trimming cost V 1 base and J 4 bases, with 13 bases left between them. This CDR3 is CASSLGFVVSTGELFF. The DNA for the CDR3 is TGTGCCAGCAGCTTAGGGTTTGTAGTTAGCACCGGGGAGCTGTTTTTT.

The CDR3 DNA reads TGTGCCAGCAGTGAAGTCCAGGGTAACTATGGCTACACCTTC. Protein sequence: CASSEVQGNYGYTF. The chain links TRBV6-1 to TRBJ1-2; D is perhaps TRBD1 (5 bases). CDR3 length equals 14 residues. V dropped 1 base and J dropped 1 base, with 7 bases sitting between them. Germline V gene data show CDR1 as MNHNS and CDR2 as SASEGT.

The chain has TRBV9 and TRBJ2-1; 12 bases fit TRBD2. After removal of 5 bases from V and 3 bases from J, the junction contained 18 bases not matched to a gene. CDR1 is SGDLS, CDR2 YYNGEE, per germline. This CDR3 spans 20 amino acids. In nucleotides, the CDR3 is TGTGCCAGCAGTCTGGGGGGACTAGCGGGCGGCTACGGTTTCTACAATGAGCAGTTCTTC. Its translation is CASSLGGLAGGYGFYNEQFF.

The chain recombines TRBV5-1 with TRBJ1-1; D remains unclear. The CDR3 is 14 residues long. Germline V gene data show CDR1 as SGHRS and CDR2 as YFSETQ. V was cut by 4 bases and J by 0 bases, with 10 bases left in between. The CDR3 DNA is TGCGCCAGCAGCGACATGAGCATGAACACTGAAGCTTTCTTT. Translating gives CASSDMSMNTEAFF.

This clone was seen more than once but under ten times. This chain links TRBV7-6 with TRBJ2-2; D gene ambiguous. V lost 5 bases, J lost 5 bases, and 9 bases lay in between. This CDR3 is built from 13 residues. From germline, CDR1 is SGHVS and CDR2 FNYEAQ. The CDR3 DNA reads TGTGCCAGCAGCCCCCAGAGGACCGGGGAGCTGTTTTTT. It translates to CASSPQRTGELFF.

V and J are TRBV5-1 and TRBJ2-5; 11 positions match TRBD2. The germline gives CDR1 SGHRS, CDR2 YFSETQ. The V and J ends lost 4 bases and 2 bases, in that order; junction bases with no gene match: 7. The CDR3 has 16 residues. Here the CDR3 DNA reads TGCGCCAGCAGCGAGGGACTAGCGGTACTACAAGAGACCCAGTACTTC. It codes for CASSEGLAVLQETQYF.

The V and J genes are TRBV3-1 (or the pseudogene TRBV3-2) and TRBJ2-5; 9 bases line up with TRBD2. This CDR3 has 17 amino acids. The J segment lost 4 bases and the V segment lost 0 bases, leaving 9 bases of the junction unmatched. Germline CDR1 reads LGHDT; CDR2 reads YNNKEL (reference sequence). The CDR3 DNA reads TGTGCCAGCAGCCAAGAATGGGGAGGCGGGGGGGCAGAGACCCAGTACTTC. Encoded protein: CASSQEWGGGGAETQYF.

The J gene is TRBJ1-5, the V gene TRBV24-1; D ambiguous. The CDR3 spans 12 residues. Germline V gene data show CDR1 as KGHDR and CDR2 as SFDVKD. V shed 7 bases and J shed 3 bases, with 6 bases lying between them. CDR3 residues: CATSEANQPQHF. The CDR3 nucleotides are TGTGCCACCAGCGAGGCCAATCAGCCCCAGCATTTT.

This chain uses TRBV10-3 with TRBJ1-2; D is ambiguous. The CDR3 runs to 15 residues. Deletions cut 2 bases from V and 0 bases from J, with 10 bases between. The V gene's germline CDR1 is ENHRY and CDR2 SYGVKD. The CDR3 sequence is CAISEGNQANYGYTF. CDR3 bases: TGTGCCATCAGTGAGGGCAACCAAGCTAACTATGGCTACACCTTC.

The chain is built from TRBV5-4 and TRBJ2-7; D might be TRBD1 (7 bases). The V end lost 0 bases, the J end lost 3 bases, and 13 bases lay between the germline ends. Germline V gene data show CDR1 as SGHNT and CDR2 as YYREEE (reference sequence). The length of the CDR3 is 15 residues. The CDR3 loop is CASSLDPGGGYEQYF. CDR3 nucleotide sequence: TGTGCCAGCAGCTTGGACCCAGGGGGAGGCTACGAGCAGTACTTC.

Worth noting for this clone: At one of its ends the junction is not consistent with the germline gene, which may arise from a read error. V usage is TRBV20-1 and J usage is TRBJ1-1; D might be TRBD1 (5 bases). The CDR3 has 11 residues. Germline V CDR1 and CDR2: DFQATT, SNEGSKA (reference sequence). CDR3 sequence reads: CRGVFGTEAFF. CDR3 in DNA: TGTCGGGGGGTTTTCGGCACTGAAGCTTTCTTT.

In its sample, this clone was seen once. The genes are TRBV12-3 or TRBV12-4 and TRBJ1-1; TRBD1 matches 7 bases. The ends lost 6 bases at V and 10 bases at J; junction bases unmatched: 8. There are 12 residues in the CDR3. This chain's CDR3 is CASSPQGYAAFF. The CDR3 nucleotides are TGTGCCAGCAGCCCACAGGGGTACGCAGCTTTCTTT.

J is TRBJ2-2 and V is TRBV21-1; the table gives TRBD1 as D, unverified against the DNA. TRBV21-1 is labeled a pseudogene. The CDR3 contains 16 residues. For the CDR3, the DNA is TGTGCCAGCAGCAAAGAGGGACAGGGCTACACCGGGGAGCTGTTTTTT. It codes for CASSKEGQGYTGELFF.

The CDR3 loop is CASNRTLGEKLFF. Written as DNA, the CDR3 is TGTGCCAGCAACCGGACTCTGGGTGAAAAACTGTTTTTT. V and J are TRBV7-3 and TRBJ1-4; D not certain. Germline assignment: CDR1 SGHTA and CDR2 FQGTGA. The CDR3 totals 13 residues. V was pared by 7 bases and J by 7 bases, with 13 bases between.

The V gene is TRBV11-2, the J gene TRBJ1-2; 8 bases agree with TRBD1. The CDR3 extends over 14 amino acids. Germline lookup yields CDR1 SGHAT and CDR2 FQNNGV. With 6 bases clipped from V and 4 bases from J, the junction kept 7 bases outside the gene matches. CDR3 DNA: TGTGCCAGCAGACGCAACAGGGGGGGCTATGGCTACACCTTC. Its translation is CASRRNRGGYGYTF.

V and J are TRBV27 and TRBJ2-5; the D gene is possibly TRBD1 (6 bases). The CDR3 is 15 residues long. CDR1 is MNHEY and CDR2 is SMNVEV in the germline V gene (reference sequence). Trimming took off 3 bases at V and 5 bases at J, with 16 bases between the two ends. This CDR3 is CASSFWGLMGETQYF. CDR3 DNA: TGTGCCAGCAGTTTCTGGGGGCTTATGGGCGAGACCCAGTACTTC.

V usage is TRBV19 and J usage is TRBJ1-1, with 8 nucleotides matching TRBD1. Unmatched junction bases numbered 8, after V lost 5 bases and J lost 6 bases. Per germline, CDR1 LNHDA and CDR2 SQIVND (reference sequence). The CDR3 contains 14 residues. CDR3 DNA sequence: TGTGCCAGTAGTGCACAGGGGGAGGTCGCTGAAGCTTTCTTT. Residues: CASSAQGEVAEAFF. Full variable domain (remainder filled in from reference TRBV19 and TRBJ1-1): DGGITQSPKYLFRKEGQNVTLSCEQNLNHDAMYWYRQDPGQGLRLIYYSQIVNDFQKGDIAEGYSVSREKKESFPLTVTSAQKNPTAFYLCASSAQGEVAEAFFGQGTRLTVV.